This TCR beta chain was profiled in a study of T cell changes during pregnancy in multiple sclerosis. Data came from immunoSEQ multiplex PCR; TCRdb stores just in-frame clones and leaves some out. The sample lists fewer than 70,000 clones, about 88% seen once, with 2.5% in the top ten. V was pared by 2 bases and J by 5 bases, with 14 bases of the junction left unmatched. CDR1 and CDR2 (germline): SEHNR, FQNEAQ (reference sequence). There are 17 residues in the CDR3. This TCR was recovered from a female donor with multiple sclerosis, enrolled in a pregnancy study. Sample: peripheral blood, taken in the first trimester of pregnancy. This chain links TRBV7-9 with TRBJ2-7, with 8 bases identical to TRBD2. The CDR3, as DNA: TGTGCCAGCAGCTTATCACCGGGACTAGGGCCCGGGGACGAGCAGTACTTC. The encoded protein is CASSLSPGLGPGDEQYF.